This is a list of T cell receptor beta chains from one sample in a study of blood T cells in healthy people across ages. TCRdb reprocessed the 5' RACE reads via MiXCR and lists one record per CDR3 protein. Of 1 million or so distinct CDR3 sequences listed, almost 25% were seen once; the top ten hold 0.65% to 0.95%. This same sample was also taken into another study, of T cells of mothers and their children.

Sequencing was carried out using blood. These receptors all stem from a girl aged 2-10 years in good health. Both conserved end residues are part of each CDR3. The order of the fields is J gene, D gene, V gene, clone size, CDR3 protein, CDR3 DNA. D genes are given only for firm matches. Clone size is shown for a subset of rows, as once, few, many or a class of expanded clone.

J gene: TRBJ2-1; D gene: .; V gene: TRBV6-1; clone size: few; CDR3 protein: CASSTEFWSYNEQFF; CDR3 DNA: TGTGCCAGCTCTACGGAATTTTGGTCCTACAATGAGCAGTTCTTC
J gene: TRBJ2-1; D gene: .; V gene: TRBV6-6; clone size: .; CDR3 protein: CATDSGQNYNEQFF; CDR3 DNA: TGTGCCACCGATTCCGGACAAAACTACAATGAGCAGTTCTTC
J gene: TRBJ1-2; D gene: .; V gene: TRBV7-2; clone size: few; CDR3 protein: CASSLAVAAYGYTF; CDR3 DNA: TGTGCCAGCAGCTTAGCGGTGGCGGCCTATGGCTACACCTTC
J gene: TRBJ1-2; D gene: .; V gene: TRBV7-9; clone size: .; CDR3 protein: CASSPASDYGYTF; CDR3 DNA: TGTGCCAGCAGCCCCGCATCGGACTATGGCTACACCTTC
J gene: TRBJ2-3; D gene: .; V gene: TRBV28; clone size: .; CDR3 protein: CASRTLTPGTDTQYF; CDR3 DNA: TGTGCCAGCCGCACCTTGACTCCTGGCACAGATACGCAGTATTTT
J gene: TRBJ1-2; D gene: .; V gene: TRBV12-3/TRBV12-4; clone size: .; CDR3 protein: CASSFDGSGYTF; CDR3 DNA: TGTGCCAGCAGTTTCGACGGGTCCGGCTACACCTTC
J gene: TRBJ1-2; D gene: .; V gene: TRBV4-1; clone size: once; CDR3 protein: CASSQDRGWGYTF; CDR3 DNA: TGCGCCAGCAGCCAAGACAGGGGATGGGGCTACACCTTC
J gene: TRBJ1-2; D gene: .; V gene: TRBV29-1; clone size: few; CDR3 protein: CSVAVGVGYTF; CDR3 DNA: TGCAGCGTTGCGGTCGGGGTTGGCTACACCTTC
J gene: TRBJ1-4; D gene: .; V gene: TRBV7-9; clone size: many; CDR3 protein: CASSLDVGNGEYILFF; CDR3 DNA: TGTGCCAGCAGCTTAGACGTGGGGAATGGGGAATATATCTTGTTTTTT
J gene: TRBJ2-1; D gene: TRBD1; V gene: TRBV7-2; clone size: few; CDR3 protein: CASSSLRQGEDEQFF; CDR3 DNA: TGTGCCAGCAGTTCTTTACGACAGGGGGAGGATGAGCAGTTCTTC
J gene: TRBJ2-2; D gene: .; V gene: TRBV2; clone size: few; CDR3 protein: CASSTRTGELFF; CDR3 DNA: TGTGCCAGCAGTACCAGAACCGGGGAGCTGTTTTTT
J gene: TRBJ2-7; D gene: TRBD2; V gene: TRBV6-5; clone size: few; CDR3 protein: CASSYLVAGGGYEQYF; CDR3 DNA: TGTGCCAGCAGTTACCTTGTAGCGGGAGGGGGCTACGAGCAGTACTTC
J gene: TRBJ2-1; D gene: TRBD2; V gene: TRBV7-2; clone size: .; CDR3 protein: CASRPAGGTYNEQFF; CDR3 DNA: TGTGCCAGCAGGCCAGCGGGGGGGACCTACAATGAGCAGTTCTTC
J gene: TRBJ1-2; D gene: TRBD1; V gene: TRBV6-5; clone size: .; CDR3 protein: CASSYSGTGTGGNNYGYTF; CDR3 DNA: TGTGCCAGCAGTTACTCCGGGACGGGGACAGGGGGCAACAACTATGGCTACACCTTC
J gene: TRBJ2-7; D gene: TRBD2; V gene: TRBV10-3; clone size: few; CDR3 protein: CAIRRELARGPYEQYF; CDR3 DNA: TGTGCCATCAGGAGGGAACTAGCGAGAGGCCCCTACGAGCAGTACTTC
J gene: TRBJ2-5; D gene: .; V gene: TRBV12-3/TRBV12-4; clone size: .; CDR3 protein: CASSPSGDRQSF; CDR3 DNA: TGTGCCAGCAGCCCGTCCGGGGACCGCCAGTCCTTC
J gene: TRBJ2-7; D gene: .; V gene: TRBV28; clone size: few; CDR3 protein: CASSPNEELIYEQYF; CDR3 DNA: TGTGCCAGCAGTCCTAACGAAGAACTAATCTACGAGCAGTACTTC
J gene: TRBJ2-3; D gene: .; V gene: TRBV10-3; clone size: few; CDR3 protein: CAISWAETQYF; CDR3 DNA: TGTGCCATCAGTTGGGCGGAGACGCAGTATTTT
J gene: TRBJ2-3; D gene: .; V gene: TRBV20-1; clone size: .; CDR3 protein: CSALRLDTQYF; CDR3 DNA: TGCAGTGCCCTCAGACTAGATACGCAGTATTTT
J gene: TRBJ2-5; D gene: TRBD2; V gene: TRBV14; clone size: few; CDR3 protein: CASSQEGRLAEETQYF; CDR3 DNA: TGTGCCAGCAGCCAAGAAGGGAGGCTAGCGGAAGAGACCCAGTACTTC
J gene: TRBJ2-3; D gene: .; V gene: TRBV29-1; clone size: .; CDR3 protein: CSVVDYRSSDTQYF; CDR3 DNA: TGCAGCGTTGTCGACTACAGGTCGTCAGATACGCAGTATTTT
J gene: TRBJ2-5; D gene: .; V gene: TRBV18; clone size: once; CDR3 protein: CASSPPTGTETQYF; CDR3 DNA: TGTGCCAGCTCACCACCAACAGGGACAGAGACCCAGTACTTC
J gene: TRBJ2-1; D gene: .; V gene: TRBV10-3; clone size: once; CDR3 protein: CAISEPEGPPGYNEQFF; CDR3 DNA: TGTGCCATCAGTGAGCCCGAGGGACCCCCAGGCTACAATGAGCAGTTCTTC
J gene: TRBJ1-1; D gene: .; V gene: TRBV18; clone size: .; CDR3 protein: CASSRPTGNTEAFF; CDR3 DNA: TGTGCCAGCTCACGTCCAACAGGGAACACTGAAGCTTTCTTT
J gene: TRBJ1-3; D gene: .; V gene: TRBV12-3/TRBV12-4; clone size: .; CDR3 protein: CASSNDDAQDSNTIYF; CDR3 DNA: TGTGCCAGCAGCAACGATGACGCCCAGGACTCAAACACCATATATTTT
J gene: TRBJ1-6; D gene: .; V gene: TRBV6-1; clone size: .; CDR3 protein: CASSEDNRRNSPLHF; CDR3 DNA: TGTGCCAGCAGTGAAGACAACAGGAGGAATTCACCCCTCCACTTT